This is a list of T cell receptor beta chains from one sample in a study of blood T cells in healthy people across ages. Using its own MiXCR run on the 5' RACE reads, TCRdb lists one record per CDR3 protein. The sample has 600,000 to 1,000,000 distinct CDR3 sequences, 20% to 25% seen once. This sample was also put to use in a study of T cells of mothers and their children.

Sequenced: blood. The origin of the receptors is a boy aged 5-17 years in good health. The CDR3 runs from the conserved cysteine through the conserved F or W. A D gene is named only where the DNA matches it firmly. A clone size is listed for some rows: how often the clone was seen (once, few, many), or a class if it is expanded.

j_call | d_call | clone_size | v_call | cdr3_nt | cdr3_aa
TRBJ1-2 | . | . | TRBV29-1 | TGCAGCGTTGTGGCAGGGCCTAGCTATGGCTACACCTTC | CSVVAGPSYGYTF
TRBJ2-1 | . | . | TRBV7-2 | TGTGCCAGCAGCTGGGATGAGCAGTTCTTC | CASSWDEQFF
TRBJ2-5 | TRBD1 | . | TRBV27 | TGTGCCAGCAGTCCCTATCTCAGGGGGGAGACCCAGTACTTC | CASSPYLRGETQYF
TRBJ2-4 | . | . | TRBV5-6 | TGTGCCAGCAGCTACGGGACACGACCTAGCAAAAACATTCAGTACTTC | CASSYGTRPSKNIQYF
TRBJ2-7 | . | . | TRBV9 | TGTGCCAGCAGCGTTCAGGGGGACTACTACGAGCAGTACTTC | CASSVQGDYYEQYF
TRBJ2-3 | TRBD2 | once | TRBV28 | TGTGCCACCGCGACTAGCGGACACACAGATACGCAGTATTTT | CATATSGHTDTQYF
TRBJ1-1 | . | few | TRBV29-1 | TGCAGCGTTGAAGCACAGTCTGACACTGAAGCTTTCTTT | CSVEAQSDTEAFF
TRBJ2-5 | TRBD2 | few | TRBV28 | TGTGCCAGCGGGAACGGACTAGCGGGAGGGGGAGAGACCCAGTACTTC | CASGNGLAGGGETQYF
TRBJ2-1 | TRBD2 | . | TRBV4-2 | TGTGCCAGCAGCCAGCCGGCTAGCGGATACAATGAGCAGTTCTTC | CASSQPASGYNEQFF
TRBJ1-2 | TRBD1 | few | TRBV6-1 | TGTGCCAGCAGTGAATGGGACAGGGATTTCTATGGCTACACCTTT | CASSEWDRDFYGYTF
TRBJ1-1 | . | . | TRBV2 | TGTGCCAGCACCAAAGGGGGGGGTTCGCCTGAAGCTTTCTTT | CASTKGGGSPEAFF
TRBJ2-7 | TRBD1 | few | TRBV29-1 | TGCAGCGTCACGGACAGGGCGGACGAGCAGTACTTC | CSVTDRADEQYF
TRBJ2-7 | TRBD1 | . | TRBV28 | TGTGCCAGCAGACCCCCTGGGACAGGGGTCTACGAGCAGTACTTC | CASRPPGTGVYEQYF
TRBJ2-5 | TRBD2 | . | TRBV7-2 | TGTGCCAGCAGCTTAGGGGGGACTAGCGGACCATCGGAGACCCAGTACTTC | CASSLGGTSGPSETQYF
TRBJ1-1 | . | once | TRBV29-1 | TGCGGCGTTGAAAAGAACGGGAACACTGAAGCTTTCTTT | CGVEKNGNTEAFF